Below, 29 T cell receptor beta chains from the same sample are listed, as sequenced in a study of identical twins. A single record per CDR3 protein comes from TCRdb applying MiXCR to the 5' RACE reads. The sample lists a few hundred thousand distinct CDR3 sequences; 14% were seen once. This same sample was also part of a study on yellow fever vaccine responses in identical twins.

Sequenced material: CD4+ T cells sorted from blood. The receptors here all came from a young woman in good health.

V gene TRBV5-1 combines with J gene TRBJ1-1, with a weak D call TRBD1 (5 bases). Germline loops: CDR1 SGHRS, CDR2 YFSETQ. The CDR3 is made up of 14 amino acids. Trimming took 2 bases from V and 1 from J, leaving 9 bases between them. In DNA, the CDR3 is TGCGCCAGCAGCTTCCTTACAGGGAACACTGAAGCTTTCTTT. Protein sequence: CASSFLTGNTEAFF.

As regards this clonotype: Compared with germline, one end of the junction differs, possibly owing to a read error. This chain links TRBV7-7 with TRBJ2-7, with 7 bases fitting TRBD2. The CDR3 consists of 15 residues. The germline gives CDR1 SSHAT, CDR2 FNYEAQ (reference sequence). The CDR3 DNA follows: TGTGCTAGCAGCCCCTTGCAGCGGGGAACCTACGAGCAGTACTTC. Translating it yields CASSPLQRGTYEQYF.

The chain employs TRBV19 and TRBJ1-3; D unclear. Germline CDR1 is LNHDA and CDR2 is SQIVND (reference sequence). V lost 3 bases and J lost 4, with 16 bases in between. The CDR3 has 16 amino acids. The CDR3 region is CASSILKSSRGNTIYF. The CDR3 DNA sequence: TGTGCCAGTAGTATTCTGAAATCATCTCGGGGAAACACCATATATTTT. The full variable domain, with the rest looked up from reference TRBV19 and TRBJ1-3, is DGGITQSPKYLFRKEGQNVTLSCEQNLNHDAMYWYRQDPGQGLRLIYYSQIVNDFQKGDIAEGYSVSREKKESFPLTVTSAQKNPTAFYLCASSILKSSRGNTIYFGEGSWLTVV.

This clonotype was counted a few times. CDR3 bases: TGTGCCATCCTTCCCAGCGGGGGGGGAGCGAACACCGGGGAGCTGTTTTTT. The encoded protein is CAILPSGGGANTGELFF. This sequence joins TRBV10-3 and TRBJ2-2; TRBD2 matches 10 bases. The V and J ends lost 8 bases and 0 bases, in that order; junction bases with no gene match: 9. Per germline, CDR1 ENHRY and CDR2 SYGVKD. This CDR3 contains 17 residues.

The rearrangement links TRBV10-3 to TRBJ2-1, with 11 bases aligning to TRBD2. The J segment lost 0 bases and the V segment lost 10 bases, leaving 11 bases of the junction unmatched. The CDR3 sequence is 17 residues long. Looked up from germline, CDR1 is ENHRY and CDR2 is SYGVKD. DNA of the CDR3: TGTGCCACCAAACTAGCGGGGGCACCCCCCTCCTACAATGAGCAGTTCTTC. Amino acid sequence: CATKLAGAPPSYNEQFF.

This sequence joins TRBV28 and TRBJ2-7, with 13 bases that match TRBD2. The V and J ends lost 8 bases and 1 base, in that order; junction bases with no gene match: 5. The CDR3 has 15 amino acids. Germline V CDR1 and CDR2: MDHEN, SYDVKM. CDR3 bases: TGTGCCAGCGGTGGGACTAGCGGGACTTCCTACGAGCAGTACTTC. This sequence encodes CASGGTSGTSYEQYF.

Many counts were recorded for this clonotype. This chain connects TRBV5-1 to TRBJ2-7, with a possible D match to TRBD2 (6 bases). Germline CDR1 reads SGHRS; CDR2 reads YFSETQ. The CDR3 is made up of 15 amino acids. Between the trimmed V and J ends, which lost 4 bases and 4 bases, there was a span of 18 bases. This chain's CDR3 is CASSAGSGSFYEQYF. The CDR3 region has the DNA TGCGCCAGCAGCGCAGGATCCGGGAGTTTTTACGAGCAGTACTTC.

This clonotype turned up a few times. This chain joins TRBV5-6 and TRBJ2-3, with unresolved D. The CDR3 length is 15 residues. Germline V gives CDR1 SGHDT, CDR2 YYEEEE. Trimming removed 0 bases at V and 0 bases at J, with 8 bases between. CDR3 in DNA: TGTGCCAGCAGCTTGGGTGCTCCTAGCACAGATACGCAGTATTTT. It yields the protein CASSLGAPSTDTQYF. The full variable domain, rest sourced from reference TRBV5-6 and TRBJ2-3, is DAGVTQSPTHLIKTRGQQVTLRCSPKSGHDTVSWYQQALGQGPQFIFQYYEEEERQRGNFPDRFSGHQFPNYSSELNVNALLLGDSALYLCASSLGAPSTDTQYFGPGTRLTVL.

This clonotype has at least ten counts. This chain links TRBV2 with TRBJ2-7; 9 bases are a match to TRBD2. The V gene end was trimmed by 6 bases and the J gene end by 6 bases; junction bases not matched to a gene: 9. Germline CDR1 is SNHLY and CDR2 is FYNNEI. The CDR3 has 14 residues. CDR3 in amino acids: CASRAGTSSAEQYF. The CDR3 region has the DNA TGTGCCAGCAGAGCCGGGACTAGCTCCGCCGAGCAGTACTTC.

In DNA, the CDR3 is TGTGCCATGAGCCCCGGGCAGGGATGGAATGAAAAACTGTTTTTT. Its translation: CAMSPGQGWNEKLFF. The chain has TRBV19 and TRBJ1-4; D is possibly TRBD1 (5 bases). The CDR3 length is 15 residues. V dropped 10 bases and J dropped 5 bases, with 20 bases sitting between them. Germline lookup yields CDR1 LNHDA and CDR2 SQIVND (reference sequence).

The gene calls are TRBV29-1 and TRBJ2-1; weak D call: TRBD2 (6 bases). Germline values: CDR1 SQVTM, CDR2 ANQGSEA. The CDR3 totals 13 residues. CDR3 DNA: TGCAGGGGTGTCGGTGGAGGGGACAATGAGCAGTTCTTC. Translation gives CRGVGGGDNEQFF.

This chain joins TRBV6-5 and TRBJ2-5; D is ambiguous. V was cut by 8 bases and J by 1 base, with 8 bases left in between. Germline lookup yields CDR1 MNHEY and CDR2 SVGAGI. The CDR3 totals 12 residues. CDR3 loop: CASSNSQETQYF. The CDR3 DNA sequence: TGTGCCAGCTCCAACTCCCAAGAGACCCAGTACTTC.

A few counts support this clonotype. The chain combines TRBV6-6 with TRBJ1-4; 8 nucleotides agree with TRBD1. V lost 6 bases, J lost 4 bases, and 1 base stayed unmatched. This CDR3 is 13 amino acids long. Germline-derived CDR1 and CDR2 are MNHNY and SVGAGI (reference sequence). CDR3 DNA sequence: TGTGCCAGCAGGGACAGGGTTAATGAAAAACTGTTTTTT. Translation gives CASRDRVNEKLFF.

The J gene is TRBJ2-1, the V gene TRBV4-2, with unresolved D. CDR1 and CDR2 from the germline V gene are LGHNA and YNFKEQ. The V and J ends lost 5 bases and 10 bases respectively, with 18 bases between them. The CDR3 totals 14 residues. In DNA form, the CDR3 reads TGTGCCAGCAGCAACGACGAGCCCCCCTTCGAGCAGTTCTTC. Its translation is CASSNDEPPFEQFF.

The chain carries TRBV4-2 and TRBJ2-1; 10 bases align to TRBD2. Germline V lookup: CDR1 LGHNA, CDR2 YNFKEQ. The CDR3 spans 20 residues. The trim removed 0 bases at V and 8 bases at J, leaving 19 bases unmatched. This chain's CDR3 is CASSQDLPSGSNLVVDEQFF. DNA for the CDR3: TGTGCCAGCAGCCAAGATCTTCCTAGCGGGAGCAATTTAGTAGTCGATGAGCAGTTCTTC.

The V gene is TRBV11-2, the J gene TRBJ2-5; D is undetermined. CDR1 and CDR2 (germline): SGHAT, FQNNGV. The CDR3 consists of 15 residues. The V end lost 2 bases, the J end lost 1 base, and 11 bases lay between the germline ends. CDR3 in amino acids: CASSLIYRLQETQYF. The CDR3 DNA sequence: TGTGCCAGCAGCTTAATTTACAGACTCCAAGAGACCCAGTACTTC. The complete variable domain, with remaining parts taken from reference TRBV11-2 and TRBJ2-5, reads EAGVAQSPRYKIIEKRQSVAFWCNPISGHATLYWYQQILGQGPKLLIQFQNNGVVDDSQLPKDRFSAERLKGVDSTLKIQPAKLEDSAVYLCASSLIYRLQETQYFGPGTRLLVL.

The V gene is TRBV29-1, the J gene TRBJ2-7; D may be TRBD1 (6 bases). CDR1 and CDR2 (germline): SQVTM, ANQGSEA. This CDR3 is 14 amino acids long. V lost 2 bases and J 1 base, leaving 12 bases between the germline ends. CDR3 region: CSVERTGQSYEQYF. The DNA of the CDR3 is TGCAGCGTTGAACGAACCGGACAGTCCTACGAGCAGTACTTC.

The gene calls are TRBV10-1 and TRBJ2-1, with 10 bases fitting TRBD2. The CDR3 is 15 residues long. Germline V CDR1 and CDR2: WNHNN, SYGVQD (reference sequence). After removal of 2 bases from V and 9 bases from J, the junction contained 7 bases not matched to a gene. For the CDR3, the DNA is TGCGCCAGCAGTGAGCTGAAGCGGGAGGGAGGTGAGCAGTTCTTC. Translating gives CASSELKREGGEQFF.

This chain uses TRBV7-9 with TRBJ2-7; a possible D gene is TRBD1 (5 bases). V was pared by 0 bases and J by 3 bases, with 12 bases between. The length of the CDR3 is 15 residues. CDR1 is SEHNR and CDR2 is FQNEAQ in the germline V gene (reference sequence). CDR3 nucleotides: TGTGCCAGCAGCTTAGCCCAGGGAATGATCTACGAGCAGTACTTC. Its protein is CASSLAQGMIYEQYF.

This clonotype was found a few times. The chain combines TRBV4-2 with TRBJ2-7; D is uncertain. CDR1 LGHNA and CDR2 YNFKEQ come from the germline V gene. Trimming removed 3 bases from V and 4 bases from J, with 16 bases in between. The CDR3 runs 15 residues. The CDR3 DNA reads TGTGCCAGCAGCCATTGGGCCACAGAGAAATACGAGCAGTACTTC. Translating gives CASSHWATEKYEQYF.

The rearrangement uses TRBV5-1 and TRBJ2-7; either TRBD1 or TRBD2 may fit D (6 bases each). CDR3 length equals 13 residues. CDR1 and CDR2 (germline): SGHRS, YFSETQ. V was trimmed by 2 bases and J by 5 bases, leaving 11 bases between them. This CDR3 is CASSLLGGHEQYF. The CDR3, as DNA: TGCGCCAGCAGCTTATTGGGGGGCCACGAGCAGTACTTC.

This clonotype appeared a few times. The J gene is TRBJ2-7, the V gene TRBV7-9; D gene ambiguous. The CDR3 has 13 residues. Germline V gene sequence: CDR1 SEHNR, CDR2 FQNEAQ (reference sequence). V lost 5 bases to trimming and J lost 0 bases, with 8 bases between them. The CDR3 is CASSVTPSYEQYF. The CDR3 DNA reads as TGTGCCAGCAGCGTTACCCCCTCCTACGAGCAGTACTTC.

This clonotype occurred a few times. The CDR3 reads CASSLDRGTLFAEAFF. CDR3 DNA sequence: TGCGCCAGCAGCTTGGACAGGGGGACCCTATTCGCTGAAGCTTTCTTT. The gene calls are TRBV5-1 and TRBJ1-1, with 8 bases lining up with TRBD1. V dropped 0 bases and J dropped 6; count of bases not matched to a gene: 10. Germline CDR1 reads SGHRS; CDR2 reads YFSETQ. This CDR3 is built from 16 residues.

Only a few counts were recorded for this clonotype. V usage is TRBV20-1 and J usage is TRBJ2-1, with 11 nucleotides matching TRBD2. Germline V lookup: CDR1 DFQATT, CDR2 SNEGSKA (reference sequence). J was trimmed by 12 bases and V by 7 bases; bases with no gene match: 8. The length of the CDR3 is 12 residues. This CDR3 is CSGGLAAPAQFF. CDR3 nucleotide sequence: TGCAGTGGGGGACTAGCGGCGCCGGCGCAGTTCTTC.

This clonotype has a handful of counts. CDR3 in amino acids: CASYRGTSGRFEQYF. The CDR3 DNA follows: TGTGCCAGCTACCGGGGGACTAGCGGGAGGTTCGAGCAGTACTTC. This chain links TRBV7-8 with TRBJ2-7; 15 bases agree with TRBD2. CDR1 and CDR2 from the germline V gene are SGHVS and FQNEAQ. The CDR3 is made up of 15 amino acids. J gave up 6 bases and V 8 bases, and 8 bases lay outside the gene matches.

This chain joins TRBV24-1 and TRBJ2-2, with D uncertain. The germline gives CDR1 KGHDR, CDR2 SFDVKD. The length of the CDR3 is 13 residues. The germline V and J ends were trimmed by 8 bases and 6 bases, with 12 bases remaining between them. The CDR3 loop is CATMSKVAGELFF. The DNA for the CDR3 is TGTGCCACCATGTCTAAGGTCGCCGGGGAGCTGTTTTTT.

This clonotype was counted a few times. This chain joins TRBV6-2 or TRBV6-3 and TRBJ2-5; the D gene is possibly TRBD1 (6 bases). The CDR3 runs 12 residues. V dropped 5 bases and J dropped 6 bases, with 10 bases sitting between them. Germline CDR1 MNHEY, CDR2 SVGEGT. The CDR3 coding sequence is TGTGCCAGCAGTCCCGGACAGAAGACCCAGTACTTC. Protein sequence: CASSPGQKTQYF.

This clonotype was seen more than once but under ten times. DNA of the CDR3: TGTGCCATCAGTGAGCAAGCTTCGCAGTACGAGCAGTACTTC. Protein sequence: CAISEQASQYEQYF. The chain combines TRBV10-3 with TRBJ2-7; no definite D call. Germline V gene sequence: CDR1 ENHRY, CDR2 SYGVKD. V gave up 2 bases and J gave up 4 bases, with 12 bases separating them. There are 14 residues in the CDR3.

Notes on this clonotype: At one end, the junction sequence differs from germline, possibly due to a read error. The chain combines TRBV20-1 with TRBJ2-1; 11 bases fit TRBD2. The CDR3 spans 16 residues. Germline loops: CDR1 DFQATT, CDR2 SNEGSKA (reference sequence). The DNA of the CDR3 is TGCTGTGCTGAGGGACCTAGCGGGAGGACCTACAATGAGCAGTTCTTC. This encodes CCAEGPSGRTYNEQFF.